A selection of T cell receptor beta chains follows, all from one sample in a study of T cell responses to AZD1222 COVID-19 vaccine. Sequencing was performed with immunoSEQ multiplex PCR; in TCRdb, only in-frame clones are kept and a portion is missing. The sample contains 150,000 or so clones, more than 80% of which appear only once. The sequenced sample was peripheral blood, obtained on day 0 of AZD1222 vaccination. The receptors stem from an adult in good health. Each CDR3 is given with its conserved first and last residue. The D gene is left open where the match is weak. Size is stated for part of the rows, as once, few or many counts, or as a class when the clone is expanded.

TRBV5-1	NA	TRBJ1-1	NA	TGCGCCAGCAGCTTGGGCATGAACACTGAAGCTTTCTTT	CASSLGMNTEAFF
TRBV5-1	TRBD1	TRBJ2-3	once	TGCGCCAGCAGCACTCTCTCGACAGGGGTCTCTGTAGATACGCAGTATTTT	CASSTLSTGVSVDTQYF
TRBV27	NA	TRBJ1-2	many	TGTGCCAGCAGTTTATCGCCCTCTTATGGCTACACCTTC	CASSLSPSYGYTF
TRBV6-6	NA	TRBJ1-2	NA	TGTGCCAGCAGTTACGGACAAGGGGATGGCTACACCTTC	CASSYGQGDGYTF
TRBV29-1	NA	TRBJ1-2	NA	TGCAGCGTTTCGGGGGGTTCTCGGGGCTACACCTTC	CSVSGGSRGYTF
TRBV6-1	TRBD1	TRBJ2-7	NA	TGTGCCAGCAGTGCGGCTCCGGGACAGGTTTTGCAGGGCGAGCAGTACTTC	CASSAAPGQVLQGEQYF
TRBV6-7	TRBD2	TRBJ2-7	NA	TGTGCCAGCAGTTACTCGCGCCTAGCGGGAGGGAGAGTGTACGAGCAGTACTTC	CASSYSRLAGGRVYEQYF
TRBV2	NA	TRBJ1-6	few	TGTGCCAGCCAGAGCCAGGGATCTTCACCCCTCCACTTT	CASQSQGSSPLHF
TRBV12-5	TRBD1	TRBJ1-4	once	TGTGCTAGTGGTTTGGGACAGGGGCGAGATGAAAAACTGTTTTTT	CASGLGQGRDEKLFF
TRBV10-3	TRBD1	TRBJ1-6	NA	TGTGCCATCAGCGATGGGACAGCAAATAATTCACCCCTCCACTTT	CAISDGTANNSPLHF
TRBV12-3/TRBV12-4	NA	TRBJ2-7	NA	TGTGCCAGCAGTTTAAACTACGAGCAGTACTTC	CASSLNYEQYF
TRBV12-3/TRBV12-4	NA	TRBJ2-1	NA	TGTGCCAGCAGTTTCAAGGGCTACAATGAGCAGTTCTTC	CASSFKGYNEQFF
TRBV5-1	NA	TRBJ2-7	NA	TGCGCCAGCAGCATCACAGGGTTCGAGCAGTACTTC	CASSITGFEQYF
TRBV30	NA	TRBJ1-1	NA	TGTGCCTGGAGCCTGGGGCTAAAGAACACTGAAGCTTTCTTT	CAWSLGLKNTEAFF
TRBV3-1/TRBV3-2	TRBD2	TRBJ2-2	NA	TGTGCCAGCAGCCAAGCGACTAGCGGGAACACCGGGGAGCTGTTTTTT	CASSQATSGNTGELFF
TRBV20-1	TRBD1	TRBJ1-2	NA	TGCAGTGCTAGTCCTGGGACAGGGAACTATGGCTACACCTTC	CSASPGTGNYGYTF
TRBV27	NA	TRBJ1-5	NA	TGTGCCAGCAGTTTAAACAGGATCAATCAGCCCCAGCATTTT	CASSLNRINQPQHF
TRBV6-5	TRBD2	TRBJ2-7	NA	TGTGCCAGCAGTCTCGGACTAGAGGGAACCTACGAGCAGTACTTC	CASSLGLEGTYEQYF
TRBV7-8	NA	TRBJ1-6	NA	TGTGCCAGCAGCTTACGCGCGTCCCATAATTCACCCCTCCACTTT	CASSLRASHNSPLHF
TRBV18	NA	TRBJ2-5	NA	TGTGCCAGCTCACCAGACCAAAGCCAAGAGACCCAGTACTTC	CASSPDQSQETQYF
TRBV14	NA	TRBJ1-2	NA	TGTGCCAGCAGCCGTTTACTCCGGGACCCTGGCTACACCTTC	CASSRLLRDPGYTF
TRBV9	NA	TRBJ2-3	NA	TGTGCCAGCAGCGTAGTAGGGACAGATACGCAGTATTTT	CASSVVGTDTQYF
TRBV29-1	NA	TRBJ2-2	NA	TGCAGCGTCGGGACATCAAACACCGGGGAGCTGTTTTTT	CSVGTSNTGELFF
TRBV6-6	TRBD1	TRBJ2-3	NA	TGTGCCAGCAGGGGGACAGGGGGCTGGGAGGGAGATACGCAGTATTTT	CASRGTGGWEGDTQYF
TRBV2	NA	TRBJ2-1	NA	TGTGCCAGCAGCTGGGAGCCCCTCAACGGGAATGAGCAGTTCTTC	CASSWEPLNGNEQFF
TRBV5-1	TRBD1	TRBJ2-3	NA	TGCGCCAGCACAATAGACAGGGGAAGCACAGATACGCAGTATTTT	CASTIDRGSTDTQYF
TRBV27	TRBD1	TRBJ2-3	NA	TGTGCCAGCAGTTCCCGACAGGGTATGGGTACGCAGTATTTT	CASSSRQGMGTQYF
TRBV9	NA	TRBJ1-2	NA	TGTGCCAGCAGCGTTCAGGGTACCTTCGATGGCTACACCTTC	CASSVQGTFDGYTF
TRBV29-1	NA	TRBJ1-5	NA	TGCAGCGGCCCAATGGCCCCCTGTTATCAGCCCCAGCATTTT	CSGPMAPCYQPQHF